This entry lists 15 T cell receptor beta chains sequenced from one sample in a study of OX40 agonist ivuxolimab in advanced cancers. The protocol was immunoSEQ multiplex PCR, while the TCRdb copy is restricted to in-frame clones and leaves out a portion. The data show approximately 50,000 clones, around 80% seen once. The sample consisted of CD4+ or CD8+ T cells sorted from blood, taken in a trial of the OX40 agonist ivuxolimab. The origin of the receptors is an adult with an advanced solid tumor such as melanoma, head and neck, liver or kidney cancer.

This chain joins TRBV18 and TRBJ1-1, with D perhaps TRBD1 (5 bases). Trimming removed 0 bases from V and 0 bases from J, with 8 bases in between. The V gene's germline CDR1 is KGHSH and CDR2 LQKENI. The CDR3 consists of 15 residues. The CDR3 nucleotides read TGTGCCAGCTCACCACCCGAGGGGCTGAACACTGAAGCTTTCTTT. It yields the protein CASSPPEGLNTEAFF.

The chain combines TRBV18 with TRBJ2-3, with unresolved D. The germline gives CDR1 KGHSH, CDR2 LQKENI. The germline V and J ends were trimmed by 4 bases and 2 bases, with 7 bases remaining between them. CDR3 length: 13 residues. CDR3 region: CASSQKNTDTQYF. CDR3 DNA sequence: TGTGCCAGCTCACAGAAAAACACAGATACGCAGTATTTT.

The V gene is TRBV5-5, the J gene TRBJ2-3; tentative D call: TRBD2 (5 bases). The germline V and J ends were trimmed by 0 bases and 8 bases, with 10 bases remaining between them. Germline V gene lookup returns CDR1 SGHKS and CDR2 YYEKEE (reference sequence). This CDR3 is built from 13 residues. CDR3 sequence (DNA): TGTGCCAGCAGCTTGGTCCGGGAAAGTACGCAGTATTTT. Translating it yields CASSLVRESTQYF.

The V and J genes are TRBV6-6 and TRBJ2-5, with TRBD1 matching over 8 bases. This CDR3 contains 14 residues. V was clipped by 6 bases and J by 5 bases; unmatched bases: 8. Germline CDR1 reads MNHNY; CDR2 reads SVGAGI (reference sequence). The CDR3 DNA sequence: TGTGCCAGCAGGCCCGGGACAGGCGCGGAGACCCAGTACTTC. Translating gives CASRPGTGAETQYF.

The J gene is TRBJ1-5, the V gene TRBV19, with unresolved D. V was pared by 0 bases and J by 2 bases, with 14 bases between. The CDR3 has 17 amino acids. Germline V gives CDR1 LNHDA, CDR2 SQIVND (reference sequence). In nucleotides, the CDR3 is TGTGCCAGTAGTATAGAGGCGGGCCTCGGGCGCAATCAGCCCCAGCATTTT. Protein sequence: CASSIEAGLGRNQPQHF.

This rearrangement joins TRBV11-2 to TRBJ2-5; D is uncertain. The CDR3 has 12 residues. Trimming shortened V by 3 bases and J by 4 bases, and 6 bases separated the two germline ends. CDR1 and CDR2 (germline): SGHAT, FQNNGV. This CDR3 reads CASSFSPETQYF. DNA for the CDR3: TGTGCCAGCAGCTTTTCCCCAGAGACCCAGTACTTC.

The chain recombines TRBV2 with TRBJ2-3, with 10 bases aligning to TRBD1. This CDR3 has 19 residues. Per the germline V gene, CDR1 is SNHLY and CDR2 is FYNNEI. Unmatched junction bases numbered 12, after V lost 3 bases and J lost 0 bases. The CDR3 nucleotides are TGTGCCAGCAGTGATTCCCATTTTAGACAGGGGGCGAGCACAGATACGCAGTATTTT. This encodes CASSDSHFRQGASTDTQYF.

The chain is built from TRBV5-4 and TRBJ1-2; D is possibly TRBD1 (5 bases). V dropped 4 bases and J dropped 2 bases, with 18 bases sitting between them. The length of the CDR3 is 16 residues. Germline CDR1 is SGHNT and CDR2 is YYREEE (reference sequence). Written as DNA, the CDR3 is TGTGCCAGCAGCCAAGATAGGTTCGACAGCAACTATGGCTACACCTTC. Translation gives CASSQDRFDSNYGYTF. The whole variable domain, filled in from reference TRBV5-4 and TRBJ1-2, reads ETGVTQSPTHLIKTRGQQVTLRCSSQSGHNTVSWYQQALGQGPQFIFQYYREEENGRGNFPPRFSGLQFPNYSSELNVNALELDDSALYLCASSQDRFDSNYGYTFGSGTRLTVV.

V gene TRBV5-1 combines with J gene TRBJ2-1, with a possible D match to TRBD1 (6 bases). V was cut by 4 bases and J by 3 bases, with 14 bases left in between. The CDR3 totals 15 residues. Germline V gives CDR1 SGHRS, CDR2 YFSETQ. The CDR3 nucleotides read TGCGCCAGCAGCCAGGGTGGGGGCAACTACAATGAGCAGTTCTTC. Translating it yields CASSQGGGNYNEQFF.

DNA of the CDR3: TGTGCCAGCAGTCCTAGACAGTCGAACACCGGGGAGCTGTTTTTT. The encoded protein is CASSPRQSNTGELFF. The chain has TRBV2 and TRBJ2-2; D is perhaps TRBD1 (5 bases). CDR3 length: 15 residues. V was trimmed by 5 bases and J by 0 bases, leaving 10 bases between them. CDR1 and CDR2 from the germline V gene are SNHLY and FYNNEI.

V is TRBV19 and J is TRBJ1-5; D unresolved. Trimming left V 7 bases short and J 8 bases short, with 12 bases between. Germline CDR1 LNHDA, CDR2 SQIVND (reference sequence). The CDR3 runs 12 residues. The CDR3 spells CASTFGMEPQHF. CDR3 in DNA: TGTGCCAGTACCTTCGGGATGGAGCCCCAGCATTTT.

Turning to this clone: The sample holds other DNA sequences that translate to the same CDR3. This chain uses TRBV19 with TRBJ1-2; no clear D. Germline V gene sequence: CDR1 LNHDA, CDR2 SQIVND (reference sequence). The length of the CDR3 is 13 residues. The V gene lost 5 bases and the J gene lost 0 bases, with 7 bases spanning the gap. The CDR3, as DNA: TGTGCCAGTAGTTTCCAAGCTAACTATGGCTACACCTTC. Translation: CASSFQANYGYTF.

The chain links TRBV5-3 to TRBJ1-1; D remains unclear. TRBV5-3 is treated as an ORF (open reading frame) with a function not yet certain. This CDR3 region has 14 residues. Trimming removed 8 bases from V and 13 bases from J, with 27 bases in between. DNA of the CDR3: TGTGCCAGCAGCGTAACCCGGGCCCTAAGCTTTGATTTCTTT. As protein: CASSVTRALSFDFF.

This chain joins TRBV12-5 and TRBJ1-2; TRBD1 is a possible D gene (5 bases). Trimming removed 6 bases from V and 0 bases from J, with 14 bases in between. The CDR3 spans 15 residues. Germline loops: CDR1 LGHNT, CDR2 FRNRAP. The CDR3 DNA sequence: TGTGCTAGTGGACGCCGACAGACATCTAACTATGGCTACACCTTC. It codes for CASGRRQTSNYGYTF.

CDR3 protein: CASSRTGNTEAFF. Written as DNA, the CDR3 is TGTGCCAGCAGCCGGACGGGGAACACTGAAGCTTTCTTT. V and J are TRBV7-9 and TRBJ1-1, with no clear D. This CDR3 is 13 amino acids long. Germline loops: CDR1 SEHNR, CDR2 FQNEAQ (reference sequence). V dropped 5 bases and J dropped 1 base, with 8 bases sitting between them. Together with reference TRBV7-9 and TRBJ1-1, the CDR3 gives the full variable domain: DTGVSQNPRHKITKRGQNVTFRCDPISEHNRLYWYRQTLGQGPEFLTYFQNEAQLEKSRLLSDRFSAERPKGSFSTLEIQRTEQGDSAMYLCASSRTGNTEAFFGQGTRLTVV.